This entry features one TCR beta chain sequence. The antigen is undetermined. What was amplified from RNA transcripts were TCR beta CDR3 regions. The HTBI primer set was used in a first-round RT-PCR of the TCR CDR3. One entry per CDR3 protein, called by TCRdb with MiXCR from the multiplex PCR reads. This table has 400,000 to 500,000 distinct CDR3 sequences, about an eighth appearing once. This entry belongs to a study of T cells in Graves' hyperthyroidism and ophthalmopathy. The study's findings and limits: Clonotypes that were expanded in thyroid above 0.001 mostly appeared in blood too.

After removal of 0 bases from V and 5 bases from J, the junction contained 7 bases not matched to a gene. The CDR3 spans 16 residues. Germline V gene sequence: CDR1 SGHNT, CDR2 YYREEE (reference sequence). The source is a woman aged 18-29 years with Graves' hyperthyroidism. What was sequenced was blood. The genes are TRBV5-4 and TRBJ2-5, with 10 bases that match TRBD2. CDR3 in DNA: TGTGCCAGCAGCTTGGTTCTAGCGGGAGCTTTGGAGACCCAGTACTTC. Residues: CASSLVLAGALETQYF.